This T cell receptor beta chain was obtained from a study of T cells in Graves' hyperthyroidism and ophthalmopathy. Study-level background: The blood sample was taken at first diagnosis, before treatment began.

Diagnoses were made from clinical symptoms, serum measures (thyroxine and TRAb), thyroid ultrasound and orbital computed tomography. It was RNA transcripts that yielded the amplified TCR beta CDR3 regions. HTBI primers were the set used in a first-round RT-PCR of the TCR CDR3. TCRdb re-derived calls from the multiplex PCR reads in MiXCR, one entry per CDR3 protein. The sample carries fewer than 350,000 distinct CDR3 sequences, about 21% recorded once. This clonotype was detected a few times. The CDR3 loop spans 14 amino acids. The germline V and J ends were trimmed by 6 bases and 9 bases, with 18 bases remaining between them.

Sequenced input: blood. The clonotype comes from a woman aged 50 to 65 with Graves' hyperthyroidism. The gene calls are TRBV12-3 or TRBV12-4 and TRBJ2-4; no definite D call. The CDR3 here is CASSLDGPSGIQYF. CDR3 sequence (DNA): TGTGCCAGCAGCCTCGACGGTCCCTCAGGCATTCAGTACTTC.